This T cell receptor (beta chain) is drawn from a study of OX40 agonist ivuxolimab in advanced cancers. Study as a whole: Dose-escalation patients had hepatocellular carcinoma, melanoma, renal cell or head and neck cancer.

The CDR3 sequence is 15 residues long. The trim removed 2 bases at V and 0 bases at J, leaving 1 base unmatched. CDR1 and CDR2 from the germline V gene are SGHRS and YFSETQ. Patients had blood sampled at baseline and again on cycle 4 day 1 and cycle 7 day 1. Sequencing was performed with immunoSEQ multiplex PCR; in TCRdb, only in-frame clones are kept and a portion is missing. The sample shows tens of thousands of clones, approximately 90% of them seen only once. Material: CD4+ or CD8+ T cells sorted from blood, obtained in a trial of the OX40 agonist ivuxolimab. This receptor was identified in an adult with an advanced solid tumor such as melanoma, head and neck, liver or kidney cancer. The gene calls are TRBV5-1 and TRBJ2-2, with 7 bases that match TRBD2. The CDR3 DNA is TGCGCCAGCAGCTTACTAGCGACGAACACCGGGGAGCTGTTTTTT. Its translation: CASSLLATNTGELFF.